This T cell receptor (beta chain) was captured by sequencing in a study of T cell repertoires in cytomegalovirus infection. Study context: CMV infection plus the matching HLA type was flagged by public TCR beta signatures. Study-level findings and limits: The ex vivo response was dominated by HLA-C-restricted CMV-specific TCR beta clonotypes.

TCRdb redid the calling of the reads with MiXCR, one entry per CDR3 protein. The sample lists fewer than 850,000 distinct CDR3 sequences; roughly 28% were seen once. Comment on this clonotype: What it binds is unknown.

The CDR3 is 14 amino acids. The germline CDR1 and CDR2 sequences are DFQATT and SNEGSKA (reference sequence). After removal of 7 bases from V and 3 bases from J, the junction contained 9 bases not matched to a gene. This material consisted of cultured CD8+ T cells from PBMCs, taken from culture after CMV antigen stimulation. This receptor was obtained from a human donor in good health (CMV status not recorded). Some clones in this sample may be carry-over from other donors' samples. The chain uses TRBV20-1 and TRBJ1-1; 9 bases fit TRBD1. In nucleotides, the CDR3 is TGCAGTGTTCACGAACAGGGGGCAGACACTGAAGCTTTCTTT. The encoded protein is CSVHEQGADTEAFF.